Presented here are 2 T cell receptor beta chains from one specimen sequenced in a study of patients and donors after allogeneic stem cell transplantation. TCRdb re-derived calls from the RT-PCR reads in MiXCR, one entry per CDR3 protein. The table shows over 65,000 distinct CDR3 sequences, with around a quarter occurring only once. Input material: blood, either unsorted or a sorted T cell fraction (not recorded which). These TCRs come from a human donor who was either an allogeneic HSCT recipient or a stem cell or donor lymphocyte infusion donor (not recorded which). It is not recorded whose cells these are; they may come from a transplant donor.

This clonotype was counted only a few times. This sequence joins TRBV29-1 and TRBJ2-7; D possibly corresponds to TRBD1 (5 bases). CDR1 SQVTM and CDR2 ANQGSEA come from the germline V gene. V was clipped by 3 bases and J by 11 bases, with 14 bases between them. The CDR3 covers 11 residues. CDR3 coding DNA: TGCAGCGTTGAGGCTCAGGGATTTAAGTACTTC. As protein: CSVEAQGFKYF.

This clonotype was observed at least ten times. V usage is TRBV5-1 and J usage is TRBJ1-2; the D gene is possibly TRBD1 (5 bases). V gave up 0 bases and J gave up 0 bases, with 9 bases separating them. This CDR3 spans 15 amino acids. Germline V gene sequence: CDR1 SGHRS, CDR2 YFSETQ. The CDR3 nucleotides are TGCGCCAGCAGCTTGGGGTTGGGGCCTAACTATGGCTACACCTTC. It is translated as CASSLGLGPNYGYTF.